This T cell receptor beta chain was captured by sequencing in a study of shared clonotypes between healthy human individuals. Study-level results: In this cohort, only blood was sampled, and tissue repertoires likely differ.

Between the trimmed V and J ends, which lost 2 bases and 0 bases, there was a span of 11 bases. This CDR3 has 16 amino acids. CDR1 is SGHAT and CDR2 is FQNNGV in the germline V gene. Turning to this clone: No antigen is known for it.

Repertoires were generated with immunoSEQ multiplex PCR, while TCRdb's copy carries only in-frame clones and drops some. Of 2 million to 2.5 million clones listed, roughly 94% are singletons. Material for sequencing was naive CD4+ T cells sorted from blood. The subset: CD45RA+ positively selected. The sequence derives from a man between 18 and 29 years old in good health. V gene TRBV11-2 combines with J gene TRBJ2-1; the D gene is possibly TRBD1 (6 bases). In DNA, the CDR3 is TGTGCCAGCAGCTTACTACTGGACAGCTCCTACAATGAGCAGTTCTTC. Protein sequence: CASSLLLDSSYNEQFF.